The 16 T cell receptor beta chains below were found in one sample sequenced in a study of shared clonotypes between healthy human individuals. Naive-designated CD8 cells lacked CD45RO, were positively enriched for CCR7, and omitted terminally differentiated effector memory CD45RA+ cells. Sequencing was performed with immunoSEQ multiplex PCR; in TCRdb, only in-frame clones are kept and a portion is missing. This sample has hundreds of thousands of clones, with around 90% found just once. Sequencing was carried out using naive CD8+ T cells sorted from blood. Receptors were obtained from a man between 25 and 39 years old in good health.

The chain joins TRBV4-1 to TRBJ2-7; 7 bases are a match to TRBD1. The V segment lost 2 bases and the J segment 6 bases; nucleotides outside the gene matches: 10. This CDR3 region has 15 residues. The V gene's germline CDR1 is MGHRA and CDR2 YSYEKL. The CDR3 DNA follows: TGCGCCAGCAGCCAACTCGCACAGGGGCTTGTCGAGCAGTACTTC. It encodes CASSQLAQGLVEQYF.

The chain carries TRBV27 and TRBJ1-5, with 9 bases identical to TRBD1. The CDR3 runs 16 residues. V shed 0 bases and J 6 bases; nucleotides not matched to a gene: 6. Germline V gives CDR1 MNHEY, CDR2 SMNVEV (reference sequence). CDR3 in DNA: TGTGCCAGCAGTTTATCGTCGACAGGGGGGCTTCAGCCCCAGCATTTT. It codes for CASSLSSTGGLQPQHF.

This clone was found a few times. The CDR3 sequence is CASSPRTGRGYTF. CDR3 DNA sequence: TGTGCCAGCAGCCCTAGGACAGGGCGAGGCTACACCTTC. J is TRBJ1-2 and V is TRBV27; 8 nucleotides align to TRBD1. With 6 bases clipped from V and 8 bases from J, the junction kept 8 bases outside the gene matches. Germline-derived CDR1 and CDR2 are MNHEY and SMNVEV (reference sequence). This CDR3 has 13 residues.

The chain is built from TRBV5-1 and TRBJ2-7; the match to TRBD1 covers 11 bases. The CDR3 has 14 amino acids. In germline, CDR1 is SGHRS, CDR2 YFSETQ. Unmatched junction bases numbered 2, after V lost 3 bases and J lost 3 bases. CDR3 in DNA: TGCGCCAGCAGCTCGGGACAGGGGGACTACGAGCAGTACTTC. Translated, it gives CASSSGQGDYEQYF.

The chain employs TRBV7-2 and TRBJ2-7; the match to TRBD2 covers 13 bases. This CDR3 has 15 amino acids. The V segment lost 5 bases and the J segment 2 bases; nucleotides outside the gene matches: 3. CDR1 is SGHTA and CDR2 is FQGNSA in the germline V gene. Written as DNA, the CDR3 is TGTGCCAGCAGCGGGACTAGCGGGACTACCTACGAGCAGTACTTC. Translating gives CASSGTSGTTYEQYF.

This chain connects TRBV2 to TRBJ2-1; 13 nucleotides agree with TRBD2. Germline V lookup: CDR1 SNHLY, CDR2 FYNNEI. Trimming took 6 bases from V and 6 from J; bases not matched to a gene: 2. The CDR3 has 14 residues. The CDR3 loop reads CASSRLAGGNEQFF. The CDR3 DNA reads TGTGCCAGCAGCCGACTAGCGGGAGGCAATGAGCAGTTCTTC.

This chain links TRBV6-4 with TRBJ2-1; 7 bases match TRBD2. This CDR3 is built from 13 residues. Germline CDR1 MRHNA, CDR2 SNTAGT. With V trimmed by 6 bases and J by 9 bases, 8 bases remained unmatched. CDR3 in DNA: TGTGCCAGCAGCTCCAGCGGGGCCTCTGAGCAGTTCTTC. This gives the protein CASSSSGASEQFF.

The V and J genes are TRBV28 and TRBJ1-5; TRBD1 aligns across 7 bases. CDR3 size: 22 residues. Germline trimming cut 3 bases from V and 0 bases from J; bases unmatched to any gene: 23. CDR1 is MDHEN and CDR2 is SYDVKM in the germline V gene. The CDR3 sequence: CASSFWLQLGQPTSNSNQPQHF. DNA for the CDR3: TGTGCCAGCAGTTTCTGGCTGCAGTTGGGACAGCCTACTTCCAATAGCAATCAGCCCCAGCATTTT.

The CDR3 DNA reads as TGTGCCAGTCGCCGTAGGGCGGGAGATGAGACCCAGTACTTC. Protein sequence: CASRRRAGDETQYF. The chain uses TRBV7-9 and TRBJ2-5; TRBD2 matches at 7 bases. Per germline, CDR1 SEHNR and CDR2 FQNEAQ (reference sequence). This CDR3 has 14 residues. The V and J ends lost 9 bases and 5 bases, in that order; junction bases with no gene match: 12. The entire variable domain, with the rest obtained from reference TRBV7-9 and TRBJ2-5, is as follows: DTGVSQNPRHKITKRGQNVTFRCDPISEHNRLYWYRQTLGQGPEFLTYFQNEAQLEKSRLLSDRFSAERPKGSFSTLEIQRTEQGDSAMYLCASRRRAGDETQYFGPGTRLLVL.

This chain connects TRBV2 to TRBJ2-7; TRBD1 matches 10 bases. The CDR3 sequence is 12 residues long. V dropped 8 bases and J dropped 8; count of bases not matched to a gene: 6. Germline V gene sequence: CDR1 SNHLY, CDR2 FYNNEI. The CDR3: CASRDRGPQQYF. CDR3 DNA: TGTGCCAGCCGGGACAGGGGTCCTCAGCAGTACTTC.

This clone has only a few counts. This chain connects TRBV9 to TRBJ2-3; D tentatively fits TRBD1 or TRBD2 (5 bases each). The germline V and J ends were trimmed by 4 bases and 0 bases, with 9 bases remaining between them. This CDR3 has 14 amino acids. CDR1 and CDR2 from the germline V gene are SGDLS and YYNGEE. Here the CDR3 reads CASSPWDSTDTQYF. CDR3 sequence (DNA): TGTGCCAGCAGCCCCTGGGACAGCACAGATACGCAGTATTTT. The full variable domain, rest sourced from reference TRBV9 and TRBJ2-3, is DSGVTQTPKHLITATGQRVTLRCSPRSGDLSVYWYQQSLDQGLQFLIQYYNGEERAKGNILERFSAQQFPDLHSELNLSSLELGDSALYFCASSPWDSTDTQYFGPGTRLTVL.

V gene TRBV14 combines with J gene TRBJ1-4; TRBD1 might be the D (5 bases). The CDR3 loop spans 14 amino acids. The V end was cut by 1 base, the J end by 7 bases, with 10 bases between. Germline CDR1 reads SGHDN; CDR2 reads FVKESK. The CDR3 here is CASSQAGAGEKLFF. CDR3 sequence (DNA): TGTGCCAGCAGCCAAGCCGGGGCGGGTGAAAAACTGTTTTTT.

The CDR3 is CASSGDRVFHEQYF. CDR3 bases: TGTGCCAGCAGCGGCGACAGGGTGTTTCACGAGCAGTACTTC. The chain carries TRBV13 and TRBJ2-7, with 7 bases aligning to TRBD1. Losses at the gene ends were 5 bases for V and 5 bases for J; bases not matched to a gene: 9. The CDR3 runs to 14 residues. The germline CDR1 and CDR2 sequences are PRHDT and FYEKMQ (reference sequence). The whole variable domain, filled in from reference TRBV13 and TRBJ2-7, reads AAGVIQSPRHLIKEKRETATLKCYPIPRHDTVYWYQQGPGQDPQFLISFYEKMQSDKGSIPDRFSAQQFSDYHSELNMSSLELGDSALYFCASSGDRVFHEQYFGPGTRLTVT.

In the case of this clone: Other DNA sequences in the same sample also yield this CDR3. V gene TRBV27 combines with J gene TRBJ2-6, with D perhaps TRBD2 (7 bases). This CDR3 region has 15 residues. Between the trimmed V and J ends, which lost 7 bases and 0 bases, there was a span of 10 bases. Looked up from germline, CDR1 is MNHEY and CDR2 is SMNVEV (reference sequence). The CDR3 coding sequence is TGTGCCAGCACCGCGGGGGCCTCTGGGGCCAACGTCCTGACTTTC. It is translated as CASTAGASGANVLTF.

Only one count was recorded for this clone. The chain employs TRBV27 and TRBJ2-1; D is perhaps TRBD2 (5 bases). Germline CDR1 MNHEY, CDR2 SMNVEV (reference sequence). Trimming cost V 1 base and J 8 bases, with 9 bases left between them. The CDR3 length is 13 residues. CDR3 in amino acids: CASSLLGSDEQFF. The DNA of the CDR3 is TGTGCCAGCAGTTTATTGGGGAGCGATGAGCAGTTCTTC.

The chain recombines TRBV9 with TRBJ2-1; TRBD2 aligns across 7 bases. Trimming removed 4 bases from V and 4 bases from J; junction bases left unmatched: 8. This CDR3 contains 15 residues. Per germline, CDR1 SGDLS and CDR2 YYNGEE. This chain's CDR3 is CASSPSGTNYNEQFF. CDR3 nucleotide sequence: TGTGCCAGCAGCCCATCCGGGACTAATTACAATGAGCAGTTCTTC. The full variable domain, with the rest looked up from reference TRBV9 and TRBJ2-1, is DSGVTQTPKHLITATGQRVTLRCSPRSGDLSVYWYQQSLDQGLQFLIQYYNGEERAKGNILERFSAQQFPDLHSELNLSSLELGDSALYFCASSPSGTNYNEQFFGPGTRLTVL.